This T cell receptor (beta chain) was captured by sequencing in a study of beta chain features in type 1 diabetes. V shed 3 bases, J shed 2 bases, and the junction held 4 bases outside the gene matches. This CDR3 is built from 14 residues. CDR1 SGHRS and CDR2 YFSETQ come from the germline V gene. This clone was seen only once. Antigen specificity is unknown. As every portion of the isolated RNA was reverse transcribed, the sequencing read expressed TCRB transcripts. Method: immunoSEQ multiplex PCR; TCRdb's copy keeps in-frame clones and lacks some. This sample has around 19,000 clones, with around 46% found just once. Study-level results: People with Type 1 diabetes carried modestly yet significantly shorter TCRB CDR3s in all four CD4+ subsets.

The receptor's source is a man between 18 and 35 years old in good health. This rearrangement joins TRBV5-1 to TRBJ1-2; 7 bases line up with TRBD1. Sequenced: stem cell memory CD4+ T cells from blood. Written as DNA, the CDR3 is TGCGCCAGCAGCTCTGGACAGGAGAACTATGGCTACACCTTC. It encodes CASSSGQENYGYTF.